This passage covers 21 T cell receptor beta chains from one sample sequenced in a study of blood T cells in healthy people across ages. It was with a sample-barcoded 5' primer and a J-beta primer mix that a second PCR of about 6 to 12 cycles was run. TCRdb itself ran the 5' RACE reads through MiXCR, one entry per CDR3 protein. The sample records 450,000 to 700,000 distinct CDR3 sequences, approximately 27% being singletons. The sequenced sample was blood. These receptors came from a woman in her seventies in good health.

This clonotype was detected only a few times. The CDR3 coding sequence is TGTGCCAGCAGCGCCGAACAGTTCTACGAGCAGTACTTC. This encodes CASSAEQFYEQYF. The chain is built from TRBV2 and TRBJ2-7; D not resolved. Trimming took 6 bases from V and 3 from J, leaving 12 bases between them. The CDR3 runs 13 residues. Germline V gives CDR1 SNHLY, CDR2 FYNNEI.

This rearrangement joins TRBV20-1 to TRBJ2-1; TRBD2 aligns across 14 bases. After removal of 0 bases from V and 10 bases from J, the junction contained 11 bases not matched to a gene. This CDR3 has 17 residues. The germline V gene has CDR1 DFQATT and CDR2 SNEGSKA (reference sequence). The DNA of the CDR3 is TGCAGTGCTAGAGATGCGAGGGGACTAGCGGGGGTACGGGAGCAGTTCTTC. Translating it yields CSARDARGLAGVREQFF.

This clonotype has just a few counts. The CDR3 sequence: CASSLGLAGVMDTQYF. For the CDR3, the DNA is TGTGCCAGCAGCTTGGGGCTAGCGGGGGTAATGGATACGCAGTATTTT. The chain is built from TRBV5-8 and TRBJ2-3, with TRBD2 identical over 10 bases. Losses at the gene ends were 0 bases for V and 6 bases for J; bases not matched to a gene: 7. Germline CDR1 and CDR2: SGHTS and YDEGEE. There are 16 residues in the CDR3. The entire variable domain, with the rest obtained from reference TRBV5-8 and TRBJ2-3, is as follows: EAGVTQSPTHLIKTRGQQATLRCSPISGHTSVYWYQQALGLGLQFLLWYDEGEERNRGNFPPRFSGRQFPNYSSELNVNALELEDSALYLCASSLGLAGVMDTQYFGPGTRLTVL.

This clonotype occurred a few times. The CDR3 region has the DNA TGTGCCAGCAGCCAAGATGGGGAGCGACAAGAGACCCAGTACTTC. Protein: CASSQDGERQETQYF. The V gene is TRBV4-2, the J gene TRBJ2-5; maybe TRBD2 (5 bases). The CDR3 sequence is 15 residues long. Trimming removed 0 bases at V and 2 bases at J, with 10 bases between. Germline lookup yields CDR1 LGHNA and CDR2 YNFKEQ.

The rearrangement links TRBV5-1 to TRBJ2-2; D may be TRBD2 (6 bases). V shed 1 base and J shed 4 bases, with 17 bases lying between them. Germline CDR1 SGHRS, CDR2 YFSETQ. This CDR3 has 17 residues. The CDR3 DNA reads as TGCGCCAGCAGCTTGACTTTCGGGCAGGGAGGCACCGGGGAGCTGTTTTTT. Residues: CASSLTFGQGGTGELFF.

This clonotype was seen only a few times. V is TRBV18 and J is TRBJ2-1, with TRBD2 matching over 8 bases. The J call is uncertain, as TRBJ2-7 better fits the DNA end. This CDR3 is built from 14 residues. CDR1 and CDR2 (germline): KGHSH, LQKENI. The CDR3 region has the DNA TGTGCCAGCTCACCGTCCCTAGCGGGCAACGAGCAGTACTTC. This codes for CASSPSLAGNEQYF.

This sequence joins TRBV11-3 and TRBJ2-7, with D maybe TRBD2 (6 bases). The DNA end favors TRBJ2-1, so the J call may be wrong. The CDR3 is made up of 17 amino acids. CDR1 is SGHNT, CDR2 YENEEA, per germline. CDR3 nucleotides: TGTGCCAGCAGCTCACCCAAGGGACTCCCCGAGAAAAATGAGCAGTTCTTC. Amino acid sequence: CASSSPKGLPEKNEQFF.

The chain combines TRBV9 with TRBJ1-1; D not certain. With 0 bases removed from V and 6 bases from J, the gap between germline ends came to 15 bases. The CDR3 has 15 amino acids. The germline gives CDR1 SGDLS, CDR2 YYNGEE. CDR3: CASSVESIGVPEAFF. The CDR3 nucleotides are TGTGCCAGCAGCGTAGAGTCGATCGGGGTTCCTGAAGCTTTCTTT.

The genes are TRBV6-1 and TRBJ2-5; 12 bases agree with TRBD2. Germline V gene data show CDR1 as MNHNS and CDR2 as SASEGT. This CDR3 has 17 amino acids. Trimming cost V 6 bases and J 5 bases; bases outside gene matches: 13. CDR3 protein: CASSQEPWTSGVETQYF. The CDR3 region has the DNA TGTGCCAGCAGCCAAGAGCCCTGGACTAGCGGGGTCGAGACCCAGTACTTC.

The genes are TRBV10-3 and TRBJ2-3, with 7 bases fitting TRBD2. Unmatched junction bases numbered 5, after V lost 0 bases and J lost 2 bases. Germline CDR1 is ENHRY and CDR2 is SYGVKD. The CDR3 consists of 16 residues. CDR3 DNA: TGTGCCATCAGTGAGTCTTGGGGGGACTACACAGATACGCAGTATTTT. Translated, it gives CAISESWGDYTDTQYF.

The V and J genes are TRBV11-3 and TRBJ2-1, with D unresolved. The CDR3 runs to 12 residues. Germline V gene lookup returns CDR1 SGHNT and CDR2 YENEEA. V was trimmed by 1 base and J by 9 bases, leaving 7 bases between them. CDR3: CASSLVMAEQFF. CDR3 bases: TGTGCCAGCAGCTTAGTGATGGCTGAGCAGTTCTTC.

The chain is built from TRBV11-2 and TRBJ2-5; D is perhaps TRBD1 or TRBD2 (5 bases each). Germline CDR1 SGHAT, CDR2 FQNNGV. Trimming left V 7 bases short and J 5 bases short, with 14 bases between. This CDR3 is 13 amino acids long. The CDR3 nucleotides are TGTGCCAGCACGGCGGTGGGGGTGGAGACCCAGTACTTC. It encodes CASTAVGVETQYF.

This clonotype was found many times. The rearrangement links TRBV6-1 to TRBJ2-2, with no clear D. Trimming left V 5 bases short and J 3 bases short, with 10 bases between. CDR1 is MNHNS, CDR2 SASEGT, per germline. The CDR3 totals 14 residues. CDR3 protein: CASSPLLDTGELFF. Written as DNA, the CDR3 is TGTGCCAGCAGTCCGCTGTTAGACACCGGGGAGCTGTTTTTT.

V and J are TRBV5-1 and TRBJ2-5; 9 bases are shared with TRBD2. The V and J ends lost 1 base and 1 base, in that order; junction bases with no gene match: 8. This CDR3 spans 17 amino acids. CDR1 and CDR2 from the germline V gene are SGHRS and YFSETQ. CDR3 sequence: CASSLRIRAGGQETQYF. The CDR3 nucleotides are TGCGCCAGCAGCTTGAGGATACGAGCGGGGGGCCAAGAGACCCAGTACTTC.

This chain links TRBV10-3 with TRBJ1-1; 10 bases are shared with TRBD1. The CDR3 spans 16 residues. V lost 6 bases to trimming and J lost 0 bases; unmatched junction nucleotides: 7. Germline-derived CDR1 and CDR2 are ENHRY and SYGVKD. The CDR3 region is CAISMDRGSLNTEAFF. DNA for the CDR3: TGTGCCATCAGCATGGACAGGGGGTCCTTGAACACTGAAGCTTTCTTT.

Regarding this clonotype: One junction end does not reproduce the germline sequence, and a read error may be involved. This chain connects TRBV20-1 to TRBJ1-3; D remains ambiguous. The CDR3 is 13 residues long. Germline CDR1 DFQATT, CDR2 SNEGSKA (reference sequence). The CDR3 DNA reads TGCAGTGCTAGAGCGCGCCTTGGAGACACCATATATTTT. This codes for CSARARLGDTIYF.

CDR3 DNA: TGTGCCAGCAGCTTAGCAGTAGGGCATGAGTACTTC. Its translation is CASSLAVGHEYF. V and J are TRBV7-9 and TRBJ2-5; D uncertain. Germline assignment: CDR1 SEHNR and CDR2 FQNEAQ (reference sequence). Trimming took 0 bases from V and 12 from J, leaving 11 bases between them. The CDR3 consists of 12 residues.

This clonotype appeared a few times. Here the CDR3 reads CASSFAADRNQPQHF. CDR3 DNA: TGTGCCAGCAGTTTTGCGGCAGATCGGAATCAGCCCCAGCATTTT. The V and J genes are TRBV27 and TRBJ1-5; D gene ambiguous. The CDR3 has 15 amino acids. Germline loops: CDR1 MNHEY, CDR2 SMNVEV (reference sequence). V was shortened by 3 bases and J by 4 bases, with 13 bases between the two germline ends.

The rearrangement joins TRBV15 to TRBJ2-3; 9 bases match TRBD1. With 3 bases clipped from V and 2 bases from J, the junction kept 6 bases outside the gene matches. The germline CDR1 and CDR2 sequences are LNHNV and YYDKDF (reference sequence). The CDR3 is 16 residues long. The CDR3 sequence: CATSSAGQGATDTQYF. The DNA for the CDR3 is TGTGCCACCAGCAGCGCGGGACAGGGAGCCACAGATACGCAGTATTTT. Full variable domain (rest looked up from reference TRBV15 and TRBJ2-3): DAMVIQNPRYQVTQFGKPVTLSCSQTLNHNVMYWYQQKSSQAPKLLFHYYDKDFNNEADTPDNFQSRRPNTSFCFLDIRSPGLGDTAMYLCATSSAGQGATDTQYFGPGTRLTVL.

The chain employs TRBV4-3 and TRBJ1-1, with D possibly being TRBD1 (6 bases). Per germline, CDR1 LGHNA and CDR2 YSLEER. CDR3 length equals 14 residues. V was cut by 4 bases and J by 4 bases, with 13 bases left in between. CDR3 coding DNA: TGCGCCAGCAGCCCCCGGGACACTAGCACTGAAGCTTTCTTT. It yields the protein CASSPRDTSTEAFF.

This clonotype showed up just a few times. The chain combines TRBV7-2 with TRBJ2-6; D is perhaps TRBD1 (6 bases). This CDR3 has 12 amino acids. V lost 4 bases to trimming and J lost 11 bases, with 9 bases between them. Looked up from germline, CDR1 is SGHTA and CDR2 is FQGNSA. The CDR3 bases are TGTGCCAGCAGCTGGGGGCGTTACGTCCTGACTTTC. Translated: CASSWGRYVLTF.